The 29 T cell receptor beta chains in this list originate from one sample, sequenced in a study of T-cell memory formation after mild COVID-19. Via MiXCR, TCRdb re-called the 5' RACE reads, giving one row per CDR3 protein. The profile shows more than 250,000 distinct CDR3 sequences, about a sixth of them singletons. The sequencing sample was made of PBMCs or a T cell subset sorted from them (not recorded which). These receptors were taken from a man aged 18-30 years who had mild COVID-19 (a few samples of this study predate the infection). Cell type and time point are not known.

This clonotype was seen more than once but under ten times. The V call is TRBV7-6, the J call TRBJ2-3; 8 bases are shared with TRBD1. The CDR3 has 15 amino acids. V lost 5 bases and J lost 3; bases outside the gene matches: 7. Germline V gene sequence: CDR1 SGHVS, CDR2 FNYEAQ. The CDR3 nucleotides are TGTGCCAGCAGCCTCAAGGACAGGGTGACAGATACGCAGTATTTT. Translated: CASSLKDRVTDTQYF. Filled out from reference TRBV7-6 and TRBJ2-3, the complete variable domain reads GAGVSQSPRYKVTKRGQDVALRCDPISGHVSLYWYRQALGQGPEFLTYFNYEAQQDKSGLPNDRFSAERPEGSISTLTIQRTEQRDSAMYRCASSLKDRVTDTQYFGPGTRLTVL.

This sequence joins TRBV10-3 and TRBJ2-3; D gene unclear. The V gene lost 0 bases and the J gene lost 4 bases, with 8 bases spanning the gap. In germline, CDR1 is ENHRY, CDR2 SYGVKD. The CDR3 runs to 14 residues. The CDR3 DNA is TGTGCCATCAGTGAGTCGACGGTTTCAGATACGCAGTATTTT. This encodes CAISESTVSDTQYF.

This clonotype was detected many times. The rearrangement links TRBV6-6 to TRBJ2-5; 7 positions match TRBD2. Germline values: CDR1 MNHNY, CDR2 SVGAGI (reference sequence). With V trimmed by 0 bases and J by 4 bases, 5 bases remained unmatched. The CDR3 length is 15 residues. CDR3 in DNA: TGTGCCAGCAGTTACTCCGGGTCGGGAGGAGAGACCCAGTACTTC. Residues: CASSYSGSGGETQYF.

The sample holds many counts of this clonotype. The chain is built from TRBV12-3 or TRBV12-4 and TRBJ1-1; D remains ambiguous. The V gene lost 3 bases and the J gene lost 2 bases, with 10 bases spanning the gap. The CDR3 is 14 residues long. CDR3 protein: CASSFPGSNTEAFF. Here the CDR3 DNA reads TGTGCCAGCAGTTTCCCGGGGAGCAACACTGAAGCTTTCTTT.

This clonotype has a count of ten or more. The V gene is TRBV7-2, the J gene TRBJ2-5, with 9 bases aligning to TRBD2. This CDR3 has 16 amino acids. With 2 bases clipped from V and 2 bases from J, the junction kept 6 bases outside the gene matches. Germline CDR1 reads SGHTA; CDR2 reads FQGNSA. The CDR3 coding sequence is TGTGCCAGCAGCTTATCCCTAGCGGGGAGTCAAGAGACCCAGTACTTC. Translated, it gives CASSLSLAGSQETQYF.

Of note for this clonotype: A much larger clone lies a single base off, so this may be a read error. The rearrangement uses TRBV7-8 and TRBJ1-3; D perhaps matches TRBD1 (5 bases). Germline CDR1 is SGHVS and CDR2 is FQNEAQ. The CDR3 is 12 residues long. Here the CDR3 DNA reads TGTGCCAGCAGCTTACAGGGAAACACCATATCTTTT. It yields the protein CASSLQGNTISF.

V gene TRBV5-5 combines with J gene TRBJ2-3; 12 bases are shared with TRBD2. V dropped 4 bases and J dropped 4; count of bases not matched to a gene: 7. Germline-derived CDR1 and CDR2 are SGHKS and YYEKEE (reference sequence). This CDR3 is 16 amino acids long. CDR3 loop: CASSLSSGGAPDTQYF. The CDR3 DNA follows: TGTGCCAGCAGCCTCTCTAGCGGGGGGGCCCCAGATACGCAGTATTTT.

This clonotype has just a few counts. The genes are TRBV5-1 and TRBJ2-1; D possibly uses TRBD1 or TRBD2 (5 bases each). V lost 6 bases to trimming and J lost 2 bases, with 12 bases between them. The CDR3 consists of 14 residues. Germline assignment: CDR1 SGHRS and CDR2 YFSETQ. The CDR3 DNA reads TGCGCCAGCAATGAGGGGAAAACCTACAATGAGCAGTTCTTC. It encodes CASNEGKTYNEQFF. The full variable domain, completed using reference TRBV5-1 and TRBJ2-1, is KAGVTQTPRYLIKTRGQQVTLSCSPISGHRSVSWYQQTPGQGLQFLFEYFSETQRNKGNFPGRFSGRQFSNSRSEMNVSTLELGDSALYLCASNEGKTYNEQFFGPGTRLTVL.

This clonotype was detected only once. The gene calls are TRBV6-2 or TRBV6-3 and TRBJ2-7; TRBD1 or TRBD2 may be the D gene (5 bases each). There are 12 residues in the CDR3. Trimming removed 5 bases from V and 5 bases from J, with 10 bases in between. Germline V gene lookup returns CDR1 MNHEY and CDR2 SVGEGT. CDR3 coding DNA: TGTGCCAGCAGTATCGGGACGGACGAGCAGTACGTC. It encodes CASSIGTDEQYV.

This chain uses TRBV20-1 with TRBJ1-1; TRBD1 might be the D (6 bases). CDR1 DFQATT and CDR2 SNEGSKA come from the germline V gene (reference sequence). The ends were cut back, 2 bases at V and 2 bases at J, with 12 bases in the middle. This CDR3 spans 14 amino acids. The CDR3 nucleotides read TGCAGTGCTAGACTGGGGGCGAGTAACACTGAAGCTTTCTTT. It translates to CSARLGASNTEAFF.

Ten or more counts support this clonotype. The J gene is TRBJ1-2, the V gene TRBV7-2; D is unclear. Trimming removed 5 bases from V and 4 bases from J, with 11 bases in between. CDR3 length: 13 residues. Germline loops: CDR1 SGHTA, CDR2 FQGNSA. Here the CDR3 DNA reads TGTGCCAGCAGCCCGTACACTCTCTATGGCTACACCTTC. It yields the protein CASSPYTLYGYTF.

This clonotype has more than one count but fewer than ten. Written as DNA, the CDR3 is TGTGCCAGCAGCAAGCAGGGGGACACTGAAGCTTTCTTT. This gives the protein CASSKQGDTEAFF. The chain combines TRBV12-3 or TRBV12-4 with TRBJ1-1; 7 nucleotides match TRBD1. V was clipped by 6 bases and J by 3 bases; unmatched bases: 4. The CDR3 is 13 residues long.

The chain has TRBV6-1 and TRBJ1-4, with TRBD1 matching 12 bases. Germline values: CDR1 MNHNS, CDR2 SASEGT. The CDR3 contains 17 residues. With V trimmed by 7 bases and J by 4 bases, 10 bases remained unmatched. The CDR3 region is CASITGQGARGNEKLFF. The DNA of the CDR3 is TGTGCCAGCATCACGGGACAGGGGGCTCGCGGTAATGAAAAACTGTTTTTT.

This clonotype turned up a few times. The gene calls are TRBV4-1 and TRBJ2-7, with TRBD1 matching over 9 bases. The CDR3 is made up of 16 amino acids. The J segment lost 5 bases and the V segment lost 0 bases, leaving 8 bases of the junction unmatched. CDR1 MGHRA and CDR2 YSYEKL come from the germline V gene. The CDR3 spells CASSQEAGTGPNEQYF. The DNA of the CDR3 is TGCGCCAGCAGCCAAGAAGCCGGGACAGGGCCTAACGAGCAGTACTTC.

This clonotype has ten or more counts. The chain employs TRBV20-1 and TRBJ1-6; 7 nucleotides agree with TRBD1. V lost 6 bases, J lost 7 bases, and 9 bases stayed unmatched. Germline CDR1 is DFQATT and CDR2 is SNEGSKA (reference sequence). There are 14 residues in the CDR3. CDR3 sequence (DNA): TGCAGTGCACCTCAGACAGGGATAAATTCACCCCTCCACTTT. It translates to CSAPQTGINSPLHF.

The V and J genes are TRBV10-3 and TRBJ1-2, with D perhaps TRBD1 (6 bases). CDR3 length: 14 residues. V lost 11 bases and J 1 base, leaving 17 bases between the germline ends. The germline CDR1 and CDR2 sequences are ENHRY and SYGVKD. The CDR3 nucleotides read TGTGCCCTACGGGATACAGGGAATAACTATGGCTACACCTTC. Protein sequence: CALRDTGNNYGYTF.

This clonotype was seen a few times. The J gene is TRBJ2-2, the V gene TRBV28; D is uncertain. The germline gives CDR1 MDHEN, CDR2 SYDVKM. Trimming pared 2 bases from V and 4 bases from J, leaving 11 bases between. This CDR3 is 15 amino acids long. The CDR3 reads CASSLTPSGTGELFF. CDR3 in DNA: TGTGCCAGCAGTTTAACCCCATCGGGCACCGGGGAGCTGTTTTTT.

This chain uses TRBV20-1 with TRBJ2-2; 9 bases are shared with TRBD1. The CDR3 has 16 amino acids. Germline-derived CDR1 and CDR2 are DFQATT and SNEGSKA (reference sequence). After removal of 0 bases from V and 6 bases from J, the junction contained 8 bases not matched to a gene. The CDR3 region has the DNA TGCAGTGCTAGAGATCCAAGGACAGGGGTCCCCGGGGAGCTGTTTTTT. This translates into CSARDPRTGVPGELFF.

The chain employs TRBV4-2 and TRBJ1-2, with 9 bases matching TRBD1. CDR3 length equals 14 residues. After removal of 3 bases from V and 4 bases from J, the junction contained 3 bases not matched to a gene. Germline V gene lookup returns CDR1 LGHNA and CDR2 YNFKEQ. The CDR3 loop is CASSQDRGGYGYTF. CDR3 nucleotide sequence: TGTGCCAGCAGCCAGGACAGGGGAGGCTATGGCTACACCTTC.

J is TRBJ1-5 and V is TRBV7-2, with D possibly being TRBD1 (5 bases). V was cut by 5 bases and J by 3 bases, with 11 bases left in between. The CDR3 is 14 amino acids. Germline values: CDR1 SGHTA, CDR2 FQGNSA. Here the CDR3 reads CASSPDSTNQPQHF. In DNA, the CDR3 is TGTGCCAGCAGCCCCGACAGTACCAATCAGCCCCAGCATTTT.

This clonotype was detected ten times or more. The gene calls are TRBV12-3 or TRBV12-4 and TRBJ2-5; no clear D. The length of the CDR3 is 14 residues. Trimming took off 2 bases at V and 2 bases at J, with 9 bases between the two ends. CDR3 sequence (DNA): TGTGCCAGCAGTTTACCGACAACGCAAGAGACCCAGTACTTC. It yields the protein CASSLPTTQETQYF.

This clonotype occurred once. The CDR3 protein is CASSKGQQNTEAFF. The DNA for the CDR3 is TGTGCCAGCAGTAAGGGACAGCAGAACACTGAAGCTTTCTTT. The J gene is TRBJ1-1, the V gene TRBV6-5, with 7 bases fitting TRBD1. V lost 5 bases and J lost 1; bases outside the gene matches: 4. The V gene's germline CDR1 is MNHEY and CDR2 SVGAGI. The CDR3 extends over 14 amino acids.

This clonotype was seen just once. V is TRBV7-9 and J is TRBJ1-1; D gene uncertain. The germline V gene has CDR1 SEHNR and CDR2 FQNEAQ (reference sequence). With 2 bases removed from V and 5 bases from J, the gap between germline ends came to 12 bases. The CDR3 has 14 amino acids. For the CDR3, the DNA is TGTGCCAGCAGCTTACTGGGGATATTGACTGAAGCTTTCTTT. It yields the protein CASSLLGILTEAFF.

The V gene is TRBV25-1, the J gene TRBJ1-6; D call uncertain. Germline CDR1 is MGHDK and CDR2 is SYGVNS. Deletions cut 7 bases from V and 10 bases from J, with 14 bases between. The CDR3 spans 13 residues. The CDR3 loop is CASTSRVGSPLHF. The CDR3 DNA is TGTGCCAGCACGTCCCGCGTTGGGTCACCCCTCCACTTT.

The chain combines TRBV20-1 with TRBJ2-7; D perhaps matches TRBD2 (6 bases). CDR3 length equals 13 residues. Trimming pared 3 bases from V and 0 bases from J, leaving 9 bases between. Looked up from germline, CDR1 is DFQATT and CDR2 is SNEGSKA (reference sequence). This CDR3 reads CSARGRSSYEQYV. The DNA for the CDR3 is TGCAGTGCTAGGGGGAGGAGCTCCTACGAGCAGTACGTC.

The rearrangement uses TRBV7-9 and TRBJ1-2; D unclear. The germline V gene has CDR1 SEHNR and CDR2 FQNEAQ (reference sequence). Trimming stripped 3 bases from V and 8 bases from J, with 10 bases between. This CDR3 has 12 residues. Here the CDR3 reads CASSFGKGGYTF. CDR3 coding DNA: TGTGCCAGCAGCTTCGGTAAAGGGGGCTACACCTTC.

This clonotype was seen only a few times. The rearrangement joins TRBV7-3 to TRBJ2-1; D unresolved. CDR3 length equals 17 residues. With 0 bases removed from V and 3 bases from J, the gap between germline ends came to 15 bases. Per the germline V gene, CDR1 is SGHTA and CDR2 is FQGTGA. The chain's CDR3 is CASSLTPGSQDYNEQFF. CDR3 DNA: TGTGCCAGCAGCTTAACACCAGGTAGTCAGGACTACAATGAGCAGTTCTTC.

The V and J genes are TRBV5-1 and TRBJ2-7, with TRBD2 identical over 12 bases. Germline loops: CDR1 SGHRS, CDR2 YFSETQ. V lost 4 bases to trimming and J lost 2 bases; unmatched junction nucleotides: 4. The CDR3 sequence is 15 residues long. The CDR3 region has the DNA TGCGCCAGCAGCCCGGGACTAGCGGGCGCCTACGAGCAGTACGTC. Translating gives CASSPGLAGAYEQYV.

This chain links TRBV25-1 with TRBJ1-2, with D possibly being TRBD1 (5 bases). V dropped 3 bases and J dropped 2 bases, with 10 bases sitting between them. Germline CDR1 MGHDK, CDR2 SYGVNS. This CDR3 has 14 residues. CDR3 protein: CASSDRAGNYGYTF. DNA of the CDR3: TGTGCCAGCAGTGACAGGGCGGGGAACTATGGCTACACCTTC.